These 14 T cell receptor beta chains came from one sample sequenced in a study of cytomegalovirus exposure and HLA in healthy donors. Amplification used 60 Vbeta primers and 13 Jbeta primers. Repertoires were generated with immunoSEQ multiplex PCR, while TCRdb's copy carries only in-frame clones and drops some. The data hold 100,000 to 150,000 clones, with less than 80% observed a single time. Sequencing was performed on PBMCs. The source of these receptors is a woman between 50 and 59 years old in good health and CMV-seronegative.

This chain uses TRBV28 with TRBJ2-1, with D unresolved. Trimming took off 6 bases at V and 14 bases at J, with 26 bases between the two ends. Germline CDR1 is MDHEN and CDR2 is SYDVKM. The CDR3 is 15 residues long. The CDR3: CASRPGQAGSSLEFF. CDR3 bases: TGTGCCAGCAGGCCTGGGCAGGCAGGTAGTTCTTTGGAGTTCTTC.

The chain has TRBV21-1 and TRBJ2-7; the table's D gene call, TRBD1, was not cross checked with the DNA. TRBV21-1 is assigned pseudogene status. The CDR3 runs to 17 residues. The CDR3 coding sequence is TGTGCCAGCAGCCCTAGTGAGCGGGACAGGGGTCTGCACGAGCAGTACTTC. This translates into CASSPSERDRGLHEQYF.

This clone has just a few counts. The gene calls are TRBV4-2 and TRBJ1-1, with D perhaps TRBD1 (5 bases). CDR3 size: 12 residues. Trimming pared 8 bases from V and 5 bases from J, leaving 12 bases between. Germline CDR1 reads LGHNA; CDR2 reads YNFKEQ. Here the CDR3 DNA reads TGTGCCAGCTCTCCGGGGGGGACTGAAGCTTTCTTT. It specifies CASSPGGTEAFF.

The V gene is TRBV11-2, the J gene TRBJ2-1; 10 bases are shared with TRBD2. Germline trimming cut 8 bases from V and 3 bases from J; bases unmatched to any gene: 1. This CDR3 has 13 residues. The V gene's germline CDR1 is SGHAT and CDR2 FQNNGV. Written as DNA, the CDR3 is TGTGCCAGCTCTAGCGGGAGCTACAATGAGCAGTTCTTC. Residues: CASSSGSYNEQFF.

In its sample, this clone was seen a few times. V and J are TRBV19 and TRBJ1-1; D unresolved. The ends were cut back, 4 bases at V and 1 base at J, with 10 bases in the middle. Germline V gives CDR1 LNHDA, CDR2 SQIVND (reference sequence). The CDR3 contains 14 residues. The chain's CDR3 is CASSSNARNTEAFF. The CDR3 nucleotides are TGTGCCAGTAGTAGTAATGCGAGGAACACTGAAGCTTTCTTT.

The chain uses TRBV6-1 and TRBJ2-6; 8 positions agree with TRBD2. V lost 8 bases and J lost 1; bases outside the gene matches: 1. The CDR3 sequence is 14 residues long. The V gene's germline CDR1 is MNHNS and CDR2 SASEGT. CDR3 loop: CASERESGANVLTF. The CDR3 DNA reads TGTGCCAGCGAGCGGGAGTCTGGGGCCAACGTCCTGACTTTC.

The V gene is TRBV28, the J gene TRBJ2-2; D is possibly TRBD1 (6 bases). CDR1 is MDHEN and CDR2 is SYDVKM in the germline V gene. The V end was cut by 3 bases, the J end by 1 base, with 15 bases between. The CDR3 is 17 residues long. CDR3 loop: CASSFLPGHLNTGELFF. CDR3 DNA: TGTGCCAGCAGTTTCCTGCCGGGACACTTGAACACCGGGGAGCTGTTTTTT.

The chain recombines TRBV6-6 with TRBJ1-4; D gene ambiguous. This CDR3 contains 15 residues. Trimming took off 0 bases at V and 2 bases at J, with 7 bases between the two ends. Germline loops: CDR1 MNHNY, CDR2 SVGAGI (reference sequence). The CDR3 DNA follows: TGTGCCAGCAGTTACTCCGGGGAGACTAATGAAAAACTGTTTTTT. It encodes CASSYSGETNEKLFF.

This clone was found a few times. At one end, the junction sequence differs from germline, possibly due to a read error. J is TRBJ1-3 and V is TRBV7-9; D call uncertain. Germline values: CDR1 SEHNR, CDR2 FQNEAQ (reference sequence). The CDR3 loop spans 14 amino acids. In DNA form, the CDR3 reads TGTGCCAGCACCTTATCTATCTCTGGAAACACCATATATTTT. Translated, it gives CASTLSISGNTIYF.

This chain joins TRBV9 and TRBJ1-4, with 7 positions matching TRBD1. The CDR3 contains 14 residues. Germline values: CDR1 SGDLS, CDR2 YYNGEE. V lost 5 bases, J lost 13 bases, and 14 bases stayed unmatched. The CDR3 spells CASRAGTVWTRLFF. CDR3 DNA sequence: TGTGCCAGCAGAGCCGGGACAGTCTGGACAAGACTGTTTTTT.

The rearrangement joins TRBV6-1 to TRBJ2-3; no definite D call. Trimming removed 4 bases at V and 0 bases at J, with 8 bases between. Germline V gene sequence: CDR1 MNHNS, CDR2 SASEGT. The CDR3 contains 14 residues. The CDR3, as DNA: TGTGCCAGCAGTGCTACAGTTAGCACAGATACGCAGTATTTT. Translating it yields CASSATVSTDTQYF.

The V and J genes are TRBV5-4 and TRBJ2-5, with D maybe TRBD1 (5 bases). CDR1 is SGHNT and CDR2 is YYREEE in the germline V gene (reference sequence). The V end lost 0 bases, the J end lost 11 bases, and 17 bases lay between the germline ends. The CDR3 length is 14 residues. The CDR3 DNA sequence: TGTGCCAGCAGCTTGGTTCCAGAGGCGACAGAGCAGTACTTC. Translated: CASSLVPEATEQYF.

The chain uses TRBV27 and TRBJ2-4; TRBD1 aligns across 11 bases. From germline, CDR1 is MNHEY and CDR2 SMNVEV (reference sequence). Losses at the gene ends were 8 bases for V and 9 bases for J; bases not matched to a gene: 6. This CDR3 region has 13 residues. In nucleotides, the CDR3 is TGTGCCAGCGAGGACAGGGGGCGGACCATTCAGTACTTC. Translated: CASEDRGRTIQYF.

This chain uses TRBV4-3 with TRBJ2-7; 7 bases align to TRBD1. Germline CDR1 LGHNA, CDR2 YSLEER. V lost 1 base to trimming and J lost 4 bases; unmatched junction nucleotides: 4. The CDR3 runs 14 residues. In DNA, the CDR3 is TGCGCCAGCAGCCAAGGACAGGGTGCGTACGAGCAGTACTTC. It translates to CASSQGQGAYEQYF.